The next 26 T cell receptor beta chains were all read from a single sample in a study of cytomegalovirus exposure and HLA in healthy donors. 13 Jbeta primers and 60 Vbeta primers were used for the PCR. Generated by immunoSEQ multiplex PCR, the TCRdb table keeps only in-frame clones and is missing some. There are approximately 170,000 clones in the sample; around 80% occur only once, and around 7% lies in the top ten. The sequencing input was PBMCs. These receptors were collected from a woman in her thirties or forties in good health and CMV-seropositive.

Here the CDR3 DNA reads TGCGCCAGCAGCCCAGGGACTACCGGAGATACGCAGTATTTT. It translates to CASSPGTTGDTQYF. The rearrangement uses TRBV5-1 and TRBJ2-3; 7 bases match TRBD2. The CDR3 is 14 amino acids. V was clipped by 4 bases and J by 5 bases; unmatched bases: 7. The germline V gene encodes CDR1 SGHRS and CDR2 YFSETQ.

This sequence joins TRBV30 and TRBJ2-7, with D possibly TRBD1 on 6 matching bases. Trimming cost V 3 bases and J 5 bases, with 11 bases left between them. This CDR3 is 12 amino acids long. Germline values: CDR1 GTSNPN, CDR2 SVGIG (reference sequence). The CDR3 loop reads CAWSSTGNEQYF. The CDR3 DNA follows: TGTGCCTGGAGCTCAACAGGGAACGAGCAGTACTTC.

This chain links TRBV6-5 with TRBJ1-1, with D hard to call. CDR1 MNHEY and CDR2 SVGAGI come from the germline V gene. The length of the CDR3 is 12 residues. The ends were cut back, 7 bases at V and 3 bases at J, with 9 bases in the middle. The CDR3 is CASTSGYTEAFF. In nucleotides, the CDR3 is TGTGCCAGCACTTCCGGGTACACTGAAGCTTTCTTT.

This clone was seen only once. In nucleotides, the CDR3 is TGCGCCAGCAGCCACCTATCAGGCGGGGATACAGATACGCAGTATTTT. It translates to CASSHLSGGDTDTQYF. This chain connects TRBV4-1 to TRBJ2-3; weak D call: TRBD2 (6 bases). Germline CDR1 is MGHRA and CDR2 is YSYEKL. The CDR3 runs to 16 residues. Trimming took off 3 bases at V and 3 bases at J, with 16 bases between the two ends.

The chain couples TRBV27 to TRBJ1-4; D not certain. This CDR3 has 13 amino acids. Trimming took 0 bases from V and 7 from J, leaving 6 bases between them. In germline, CDR1 is MNHEY, CDR2 SMNVEV (reference sequence). CDR3 sequence (DNA): TGTGCCAGCAGTTTATCAGGGAGTGAAAAACTGTTTTTT. Translation: CASSLSGSEKLFF.

The chain is built from TRBV5-1 and TRBJ1-2, with no clear D. Germline V gives CDR1 SGHRS, CDR2 YFSETQ. CDR3 length equals 13 residues. V gave up 0 bases and J gave up 5 bases, with 8 bases separating them. CDR3: CASSLEAQYGYTF. CDR3 nucleotide sequence: TGCGCCAGCAGCTTGGAGGCACAGTATGGCTACACCTTC.

The chain links TRBV6-5 to TRBJ2-1; D remains unclear. This CDR3 spans 11 amino acids. Germline V gene lookup returns CDR1 MNHEY and CDR2 SVGAGI. V was pared by 10 bases and J by 1 base, with 5 bases between. CDR3 loop: CATVSYNEQFF. CDR3 coding DNA: TGTGCCACCGTTTCCTACAATGAGCAGTTCTTC.

The CDR3 DNA reads as TGTGCCAGCAGCGCCTCTAGCGGGGGGGCTTACAATGAGCAGTTCTTC. Residues: CASSASSGGAYNEQFF. J is TRBJ2-1 and V is TRBV9; 12 positions match TRBD2. Germline V gene lookup returns CDR1 SGDLS and CDR2 YYNGEE. This CDR3 is 16 amino acids long. V lost 3 bases, J lost 4 bases, and 5 bases stayed unmatched.

The chain combines TRBV11-2 with TRBJ1-6; D is possibly TRBD1 (6 bases). Germline CDR1 and CDR2: SGHAT and FQNNGV. The CDR3 is 15 residues long. Trimming left V 5 bases short and J 7 bases short, with 15 bases between. CDR3 sequence (DNA): TGTGCCAGCAGCCCATGGACAGCAGGGAATTCACCCCTCCACTTT. Translation: CASSPWTAGNSPLHF.

This chain uses TRBV7-9 with TRBJ2-3, with 7 bases aligning to TRBD2. CDR3 length: 15 amino acids. Germline CDR1 reads SEHNR; CDR2 reads FQNEAQ (reference sequence). J was trimmed by 1 base and V by 5 bases; bases with no gene match: 6. CDR3 loop: CASSLGTTGTDTQYF. Here the CDR3 DNA reads TGTGCCAGCAGCCTGGGGACTACTGGCACAGATACGCAGTATTTT.

The rearrangement joins TRBV18 to TRBJ1-1; D ambiguous. The V gene lost 6 bases and the J gene lost 5 bases, with 22 bases spanning the gap. The CDR3 totals 16 residues. Germline CDR1 KGHSH, CDR2 LQKENI. CDR3 sequence reads: CASSSFSISKETEAFF. For the CDR3, the DNA is TGTGCCAGCTCTTCCTTCTCCATCTCAAAGGAGACTGAAGCTTTCTTT.

This chain joins TRBV4-1 and TRBJ2-5, with a weak D call TRBD1 (6 bases). The germline CDR1 and CDR2 sequences are MGHRA and YSYEKL. V was pared by 3 bases and J by 2 bases, with 16 bases between. The CDR3 is made up of 16 amino acids. The CDR3 reads CASSQTPGVEQETQYF. DNA for the CDR3: TGCGCCAGCAGCCAGACCCCAGGGGTGGAACAAGAGACCCAGTACTTC.

The chain uses TRBV28 and TRBJ1-4; D remains unclear. V was shortened by 7 bases and J by 1 base, with 10 bases between the two germline ends. CDR3 length equals 14 residues. Per the germline V gene, CDR1 is MDHEN and CDR2 is SYDVKM. The CDR3 spells CASTSGGTNEKLFF. For the CDR3, the DNA is TGTGCCAGCACCTCGGGTGGAACTAATGAAAAACTGTTTTTT.

This rearrangement joins TRBV19 to TRBJ1-3; D not certain. V was clipped by 10 bases and J by 2 bases, with 15 bases between them. The CDR3 spans 14 residues. Per the germline V gene, CDR1 is LNHDA and CDR2 is SQIVND (reference sequence). CDR3 in DNA: TGTGCCACCGACGACCGGAGCCCTGGAAACACCATATATTTT. It specifies CATDDRSPGNTIYF. The full variable domain, its missing parts supplied by reference TRBV19 and TRBJ1-3, is DGGITQSPKYLFRKEGQNVTLSCEQNLNHDAMYWYRQDPGQGLRLIYYSQIVNDFQKGDIAEGYSVSREKKESFPLTVTSAQKNPTAFYLCATDDRSPGNTIYFGEGSWLTVV.

The chain has TRBV27 and TRBJ2-1; possible D gene TRBD2, 6 bases. Looked up from germline, CDR1 is MNHEY and CDR2 is SMNVEV (reference sequence). The CDR3 sequence is 15 residues long. Trimming shortened V by 10 bases and J by 8 bases, and 24 bases separated the two germline ends. CDR3 region: CATRRGSEPKYEQFF. The CDR3 region has the DNA TGTGCCACAAGGCGGGGCAGCGAACCTAAGTATGAGCAGTTCTTC.

The genes are TRBV7-9 and TRBJ1-2; D uncertain. This CDR3 is 12 amino acids long. V shed 4 bases and J shed 8 bases, with 11 bases lying between them. The V gene's germline CDR1 is SEHNR and CDR2 FQNEAQ (reference sequence). This CDR3 is CASSSAFSGYTF. The CDR3 DNA reads TGTGCCAGCAGCTCCGCTTTTAGCGGCTACACCTTC.

The sample holds a few counts of this clone. The V gene is TRBV7-3, the J gene TRBJ2-2; D gene uncertain. V was trimmed by 0 bases and J by 5 bases, leaving 4 bases between them. The CDR3 loop spans 13 amino acids. Germline values: CDR1 SGHTA, CDR2 FQGTGA. The CDR3: CASSLTRTGELFF. CDR3 DNA sequence: TGTGCCAGCAGCTTAACGAGGACCGGGGAGCTGTTTTTT.

The rearrangement joins TRBV28 to TRBJ2-1, with 10 nucleotides matching TRBD2. V lost 4 bases to trimming and J lost 6 bases; unmatched junction nucleotides: 9. The germline CDR1 and CDR2 sequences are MDHEN and SYDVKM. This CDR3 has 16 amino acids. CDR3 in amino acids: CASSSLLAGVSNEQFF. CDR3 coding DNA: TGTGCCAGCAGTTCCCTCCTAGCGGGGGTTTCCAATGAGCAGTTCTTC.

The chain carries TRBV28 and TRBJ2-7, with D hard to call. V was pared by 2 bases and J by 0 bases, with 17 bases between. The CDR3 consists of 17 residues. The V gene's germline CDR1 is MDHEN and CDR2 SYDVKM. In DNA, the CDR3 is TGTGCCAGCAGTTTAGTCGTTTCGGGTTTTGGCTCCTACGAGCAGTACTTC. This sequence encodes CASSLVVSGFGSYEQYF. Full variable domain (outside the CDR3, taken from reference TRBV28 and TRBJ2-7): DVKVTQSSRYLVKRTGEKVFLECVQDMDHENMFWYRQDPGLGLRLIYFSYDVKMKEKGDIPEGYSVSREKKERFSLILESASTNQTSMYLCASSLVVSGFGSYEQYFGPGTRLTVT.

The chain combines TRBV19 with TRBJ1-4; TRBD1 agrees at 7 bases. Germline CDR1 reads LNHDA; CDR2 reads SQIVND (reference sequence). The J segment lost 6 bases and the V segment lost 7 bases, leaving 11 bases of the junction unmatched. The length of the CDR3 is 15 residues. The CDR3 here is CASTKTAGQYEKLFF. The CDR3 coding sequence is TGTGCCAGTACCAAAACTGCGGGACAGTATGAAAAACTGTTTTTT.

The V gene is TRBV4-1, the J gene TRBJ1-1, with 10 nucleotides matching TRBD1. The CDR3 covers 18 residues. Germline lookup yields CDR1 MGHRA and CDR2 YSYEKL. Trimming at V came to 4 bases and at J to 0 bases, leaving 11 bases not matched to a gene. CDR3 loop: CASSRTGGFVPMNTEAFF. The DNA of the CDR3 is TGCGCCAGCAGCCGGACAGGGGGTTTCGTGCCCATGAACACTGAAGCTTTCTTT.

The chain recombines TRBV19 with TRBJ2-5, with D hard to call. The V gene lost 1 base and the J gene lost 5 bases, with 11 bases spanning the gap. The CDR3 length is 14 residues. Germline CDR1 and CDR2: LNHDA and SQIVND (reference sequence). Written as DNA, the CDR3 is TGTGCCAGTAGTATAGCAGCGAGTCGTGAGACCCAGTACTTC. Amino acid sequence: CASSIAASRETQYF.

The chain employs TRBV28 and TRBJ1-5, with D maybe TRBD1 (5 bases). Trimming shortened V by 8 bases and J by 6 bases, and 26 bases separated the two germline ends. CDR1 MDHEN and CDR2 SYDVKM come from the germline V gene. CDR3 length: 17 amino acids. The CDR3 protein is CASGRFGGAESRQPQHF. In nucleotides, the CDR3 is TGTGCCAGCGGCCGGTTTGGAGGGGCGGAAAGTCGTCAGCCCCAGCATTTT.

This clone has only a few counts. The V and J genes are TRBV2 and TRBJ2-4, with 7 bases aligning to TRBD2. Germline lookup yields CDR1 SNHLY and CDR2 FYNNEI. The V segment lost 3 bases and the J segment 6 bases; nucleotides outside the gene matches: 8. The CDR3 has 15 residues. The CDR3 DNA follows: TGTGCCAGCAGTGATTGGCAGGCGGGAGCAAACATTCAGTACTTC. Translated: CASSDWQAGANIQYF.

The chain couples TRBV5-6 to TRBJ1-1; a weak D match, TRBD1 (5 bases). Germline lookup yields CDR1 SGHDT and CDR2 YYEEEE. CDR3 length: 13 residues. The ends were cut back, 7 bases at V and 6 bases at J, with 16 bases in the middle. CDR3 sequence reads: CASGPQGVSEAFF. The CDR3 region has the DNA TGTGCCAGCGGGCCCCAGGGTGTATCTGAAGCTTTCTTT.

This chain links TRBV6-6 with TRBJ1-5; D unclear. Trimming removed 6 bases at V and 6 bases at J, with 12 bases between. There are 13 residues in the CDR3. Per the germline V gene, CDR1 is MNHNY and CDR2 is SVGAGI (reference sequence). CDR3 region: CASSSGFSQPQHF. The CDR3 DNA sequence: TGTGCCAGCAGCTCGGGGTTTTCTCAGCCCCAGCATTTT.